This T cell receptor beta chain was profiled in a study of T cells after somatic rescue of genetic block. Only in-frame clones appear in the TCRdb table, and some are missing; sequencing was by immunoSEQ multiplex PCR. The table lists over 10,000 clones, 74% of them singletons. The material sequenced was peripheral blood mononuclear cells (PBMCs). The sequence came from a boy younger than 18.

CDR3 nucleotide sequence: TGCGCCAGCAGCTTGGCCCGTAACATGAACACTGAAGCTTTCTTT. This sequence encodes CASSLARNMNTEAFF. The chain employs TRBV5-1 and TRBJ1-1; D uncertain. Germline V gene sequence: CDR1 SGHRS, CDR2 YFSETQ. Between the trimmed V and J ends, which lost 0 bases and 0 bases, there was a span of 9 bases. This CDR3 region has 15 residues.